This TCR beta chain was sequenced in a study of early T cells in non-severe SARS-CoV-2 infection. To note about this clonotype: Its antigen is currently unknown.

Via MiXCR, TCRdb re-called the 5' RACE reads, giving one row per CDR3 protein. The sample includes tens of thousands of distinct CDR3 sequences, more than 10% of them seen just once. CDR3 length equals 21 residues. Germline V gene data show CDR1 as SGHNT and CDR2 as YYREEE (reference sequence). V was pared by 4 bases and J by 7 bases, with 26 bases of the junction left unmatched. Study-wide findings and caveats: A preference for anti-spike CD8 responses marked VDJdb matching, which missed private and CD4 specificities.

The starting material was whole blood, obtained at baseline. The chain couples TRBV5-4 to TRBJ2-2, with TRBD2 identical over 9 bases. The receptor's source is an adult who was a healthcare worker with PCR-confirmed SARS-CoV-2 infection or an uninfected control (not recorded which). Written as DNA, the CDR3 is TGTGCCAGCAGCCTGTCGCGAGGGGGAGGTAGCGGGAGACAAACGGGCGGGGAGCTGTTTTTT. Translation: CASSLSRGGGSGRQTGGELFF.